Listed here are 14 T cell receptor beta chains from one sample, sequenced in a study of siplizumab effects on memory and regulatory T cells. TCRdb's table, derived via immunoSEQ multiplex PCR, lists solely in-frame clones and lacks some. The data hold 50,000 to 75,000 clones, with 96% observed a single time. Sample: naive CD8+ T cells sorted from blood. The receptors come from a human donor in good health.

The chain links TRBV6-4 to TRBJ1-4; D not certain. Per the germline V gene, CDR1 is MRHNA and CDR2 is SNTAGT. Deletions cut 7 bases from V and 4 bases from J, with 10 bases between. The CDR3 runs 13 residues. The chain's CDR3 is CASKGVHNEKLFF. The CDR3 DNA sequence: TGTGCCAGCAAGGGAGTCCATAATGAAAAACTGTTTTTT.

This chain links TRBV6-6 with TRBJ2-5; TRBD2 might be the D (6 bases). V was cut by 4 bases and J by 2 bases, with 11 bases left in between. Germline-derived CDR1 and CDR2 are MNHNY and SVGAGI (reference sequence). This CDR3 contains 14 residues. The CDR3 region is CASSSPGTQETQYF. In nucleotides, the CDR3 is TGTGCCAGCAGTTCGCCTGGGACTCAAGAGACCCAGTACTTC.

This chain joins TRBV28 and TRBJ1-2; tentatively, D is TRBD1 (5 bases). The ends were cut back, 5 bases at V and 5 bases at J, with 15 bases in the middle. Germline assignment: CDR1 MDHEN and CDR2 SYDVKM. The CDR3 loop spans 14 amino acids. The CDR3 DNA reads TGTGCCAGCAGTCGAGCAGGGATGGAGTATGGCTACACCTTC. Residues: CASSRAGMEYGYTF.

This chain joins TRBV11-2 and TRBJ2-5; D tentatively reads TRBD1 or TRBD2 (5 bases each). The CDR3 totals 15 residues. From germline, CDR1 is SGHAT and CDR2 FQNNGV. Trimming took 5 bases from V and 0 from J, leaving 13 bases between them. Here the CDR3 reads CASSQGTANQETQYF. The DNA for the CDR3 is TGTGCCAGCAGCCAAGGGACGGCGAACCAAGAGACCCAGTACTTC.

This sequence joins TRBV7-2 and TRBJ2-1; tentatively, D is TRBD2 (6 bases). V gave up 5 bases and J gave up 7 bases, with 6 bases separating them. The CDR3 is made up of 11 amino acids. CDR1 and CDR2 (germline): SGHTA, FQGNSA. The CDR3 region is CASSGGNEQFF. The CDR3 DNA reads TGTGCCAGCAGCGGAGGGAATGAGCAGTTCTTC.

CDR3 sequence: CASSVVEDLNTEAFF. CDR3 nucleotide sequence: TGTGCCAGCAGTGTGGTGGAGGATTTGAACACTGAAGCTTTCTTT. The rearrangement joins TRBV6-1 to TRBJ1-1; D is undetermined. The CDR3 length is 15 residues. Deletions cut 4 bases from V and 0 bases from J, with 12 bases between. Per germline, CDR1 MNHNS and CDR2 SASEGT.

The chain recombines TRBV29-1 with TRBJ2-7; 7 bases align to TRBD1. CDR3 length: 13 amino acids. Trimming cost V 4 bases and J 1 base; bases outside gene matches: 4. Germline V gene lookup returns CDR1 SQVTM and CDR2 ANQGSEA. The CDR3 protein is CSVADRASYEQYF. CDR3 nucleotides: TGCAGCGTTGCTGACAGGGCGTCCTACGAGCAGTACTTC.

The chain links TRBV23-1 to TRBJ1-2; D may be TRBD1 (5 bases). TRBV23-1 is given ORF status, its function remaining uncertain. This CDR3 region has 14 residues. Deletions cut 6 bases from V and 6 bases from J, with 17 bases between. CDR3 in DNA: TGCGCCAGCAGACGTCAGGGAGGAGGTGATGGCTACACCTTC. As protein: CASRRQGGGDGYTF.

The chain employs TRBV14 and TRBJ2-7; maybe TRBD1 (5 bases). V was pared by 1 base and J by 0 bases, with 10 bases between. CDR1 SGHDN and CDR2 FVKESK come from the germline V gene. The CDR3 has 15 amino acids. CDR3 residues: CASSQGWGPSYEQYF. DNA of the CDR3: TGTGCCAGCAGCCAAGGATGGGGCCCCTCCTACGAGCAGTACTTC.

The chain employs TRBV2 and TRBJ2-1, with 8 bases aligning to TRBD1. Germline V gene sequence: CDR1 SNHLY, CDR2 FYNNEI. V was clipped by 3 bases and J by 10 bases; unmatched bases: 2. There are 12 residues in the CDR3. CDR3 protein: CASSDRTGEQFF. DNA of the CDR3: TGTGCCAGCAGTGACCGGACAGGGGAGCAGTTCTTC. Using reference TRBV2 and TRBJ2-1 for the parts outside the CDR3, the full variable domain is EPEVTQTPSHQVTQMGQEVILRCVPISNHLYFYWYRQILGQKVEFLVSFYNNEISEKSEIFDDQFSVERPDGSNFTLKIRSTKLEDSAMYFCASSDRTGEQFFGPGTRLTVL.

V gene TRBV7-9 combines with J gene TRBJ2-3; D gene uncertain. V gave up 4 bases and J gave up 6 bases, with 8 bases separating them. Germline CDR1 reads SEHNR; CDR2 reads FQNEAQ (reference sequence). The CDR3 length is 12 residues. Here the CDR3 reads CASSSYTDTQYF. The CDR3 DNA is TGTGCCAGCAGCTCCTACACCGATACGCAGTATTTT.

This rearrangement joins TRBV27 to TRBJ2-3; 9 positions agree with TRBD1. V lost 5 bases, J lost 8 bases, and 8 bases stayed unmatched. The CDR3 has 14 amino acids. Germline values: CDR1 MNHEY, CDR2 SMNVEV (reference sequence). CDR3 region: CASSPGQGLGTQYF. CDR3 nucleotides: TGTGCCAGCAGTCCCGGACAGGGGCTTGGTACGCAGTATTTT.

CDR3 nucleotides: TGTGCCAGCAGCTTAATCCCATACGAGCAGTACTTC. Residues: CASSLIPYEQYF. The genes are TRBV11-2 and TRBJ2-7; no definite D call. The CDR3 is 12 amino acids. Trimming shortened V by 2 bases and J by 4 bases, and 6 bases separated the two germline ends. The germline gives CDR1 SGHAT, CDR2 FQNNGV.

CDR3 amino acids: CAISPDRVDTQYF. CDR3 in DNA: TGTGCCATCAGCCCCGACAGGGTCGACACGCAGTATTTT. The J gene is TRBJ2-3, the V gene TRBV10-3; 7 bases agree with TRBD1. The CDR3 is 13 amino acids. Germline V gives CDR1 ENHRY, CDR2 SYGVKD. V trimming: 6 bases; J trimming: 9 bases; junction bases outside the gene matches: 9.